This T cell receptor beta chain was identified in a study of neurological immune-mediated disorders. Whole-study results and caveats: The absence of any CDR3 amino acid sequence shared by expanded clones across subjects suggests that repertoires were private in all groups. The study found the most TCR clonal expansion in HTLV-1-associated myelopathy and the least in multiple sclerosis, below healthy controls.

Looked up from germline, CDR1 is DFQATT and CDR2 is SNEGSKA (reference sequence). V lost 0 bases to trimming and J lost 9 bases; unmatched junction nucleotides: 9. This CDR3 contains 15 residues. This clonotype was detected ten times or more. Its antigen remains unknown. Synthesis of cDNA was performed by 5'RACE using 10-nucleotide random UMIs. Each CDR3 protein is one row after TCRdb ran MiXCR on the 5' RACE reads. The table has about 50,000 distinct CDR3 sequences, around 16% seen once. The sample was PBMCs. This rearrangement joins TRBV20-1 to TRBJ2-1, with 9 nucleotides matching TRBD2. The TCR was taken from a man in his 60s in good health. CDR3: CSARESRGGVSEQFF. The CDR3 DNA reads TGCAGTGCTAGAGAGTCTCGCGGGGGGGTATCTGAGCAGTTCTTC.